These T cell receptor beta chains were read from a single sample in a study of cytomegalovirus exposure and HLA in healthy donors. Here immunoSEQ multiplex PCR was the method, and the copy in TCRdb shows in-frame clones only, minus some. The profile shows about 90,000 clones, nearly 80% of them singletons. The sequenced sample consisted of PBMCs. These receptors came from a woman aged 40 to 50 in good health and CMV-seropositive. Both conserved end residues are part of each CDR3.

14	TRBV7-9	-	CASSPIGGRSEQYF
11	TRBV30	TRBJ2-7	CAWRTDFGHYF
12	TRBV7-9	TRBJ1-4	CASSLSDEKLFF
15	TRBV9	TRBJ1-3	CASSNQATTGNTIYF
16	TRBV14	TRBJ2-1	CASSPPYTRSYNEQFF
17	TRBV19	TRBJ2-2	CASSTPMDRLRTGELFF
14	TRBV7-9	TRBJ2-2	CSSSPGFKTGELFF
17	TRBV30	TRBJ2-3	CAWSPGGASTSADTQYF
17	TRBV15	TRBJ2-1	CATSRGFPGLAGDEQFF
13	TRBV27	TRBJ1-1	CASGLQENTEAFF
14	TRBV19	TRBJ2-7	CASSIQGAGYEQYF
12	TRBV30	TRBJ1-2	CAWSRQLPRYTF
19	TRBV7-6	TRBJ2-1	CASSSATLAGQGIYNEQFF
15	TRBV7-9	TRBJ2-3	CASSWGGGRVDTQYF
12	TRBV5-6	TRBJ2-2	CASSLGTGGLFF
18	TRBV19	TRBJ2-2	CASSIGGGTGGTTGELFF
15	TRBV11-2	TRBJ2-7	CASSHLAGTGYEQYF
17	TRBV6-4	TRBJ2-1	CASSAGTSGPGYNEQFF
15	TRBV6-1	TRBJ2-1	CASSEARAGGSEQFF
14	TRBV18	TRBJ2-1	CASSLRGVDNEQFF
15	TRBV13	TRBJ1-2	CASSLAGDGNYGYTF
15	TRBV6-6	TRBJ2-7	CASSPDPSSSYEQYF
15	TRBV4-1	TRBJ1-5	CASSPLVGSNQPQHF
17	TRBV2	TRBJ2-5	CASKFGTGYPSQETQYF
16	TRBV29-1	TRBJ2-1	CSVENPGLAGSNEQFF